The 20 T cell receptor beta chains reported below all come from one sample, sequenced in a study of shared clonotypes between healthy human individuals. Method: immunoSEQ multiplex PCR; TCRdb's copy keeps in-frame clones and lacks some. The data contain 740,000 or so clones, approximately 73% of them singletons. The sequencing sample was made of memory CD4+ T cells sorted from blood. The sample's subset: CD45RA-negative fraction. These receptors were obtained from a woman aged 30 to 39 in good health.

The chain has TRBV10-3 and TRBJ2-1; TRBD2 matches 10 bases. CDR3 length: 13 residues. In germline, CDR1 is ENHRY, CDR2 SYGVKD. V trimming: 7 bases; J trimming: 8 bases; junction bases outside the gene matches: 5. CDR3 in DNA: TGTGCCATCAATCCTAGCGGGAGCGATGAGCAGTTCTTC. Residues: CAINPSGSDEQFF.

This clone has only a few counts. Sequence at one end of the junction differs from germline and may be a read error. This chain links TRBV5-1 with TRBJ2-1; weak D call: TRBD2 (6 bases). The CDR3 is 13 amino acids. Germline-derived CDR1 and CDR2 are SGHRS and YFSETQ. In DNA form, the CDR3 reads TGCGCCAGCAGGTTGGGGACTGACAATGAGCAGTTCTTC. Its translation is CASRLGTDNEQFF.

The gene calls are TRBV30 and TRBJ1-1; D is uncertain. V was trimmed by 3 bases and J by 1 base, leaving 6 bases between them. Germline V lookup: CDR1 GTSNPN, CDR2 SVGIG (reference sequence). This CDR3 spans 12 amino acids. CDR3 bases: TGTGCCTGGAGAAGACAGAACACTGAAGCTTTCTTT. Amino acids: CAWRRQNTEAFF.

The CDR3 sequence is CASSQSAREGEKLFF. CDR3 in DNA: TGTGCCAGCAGCCAATCGGCGAGAGAGGGAGAAAAACTGTTTTTT. The J gene is TRBJ1-4, the V gene TRBV4-2, with D hard to call. CDR1 LGHNA and CDR2 YNFKEQ come from the germline V gene. Trimming took off 2 bases at V and 8 bases at J, with 15 bases between the two ends. CDR3 length: 15 residues.

The chain combines TRBV2 with TRBJ1-2; D remains ambiguous. The CDR3 loop spans 15 amino acids. Trimming cost V 1 base and J 1 base, with 10 bases left between them. Germline CDR1 is SNHLY and CDR2 is FYNNEI. CDR3 in DNA: TGTGCCAGCAGTGAAGGGTCGACATTTAACTATGGCTACACCTTC. Translated, it gives CASSEGSTFNYGYTF.

At least ten counts were recorded for this clone. This sample also contains other DNA sequences that code for the same CDR3. The gene calls are TRBV6-4 and TRBJ2-2; 9 positions match TRBD1. V gave up 0 bases and J gave up 1 base; unmatched junction bases: 0. Looked up from germline, CDR1 is MRHNA and CDR2 is SNTAGT. This CDR3 is built from 16 residues. CDR3 loop: CASSDSGQGNTGELFF. CDR3 nucleotide sequence: TGTGCCAGCAGTGACTCGGGACAGGGGAACACCGGGGAGCTGTTTTTT.

The rearrangement joins TRBV6-1 to TRBJ1-2, with D possibly TRBD1 on 5 matching bases. Trimming left V 2 bases short and J 5 bases short, with 9 bases between. Germline V gene data show CDR1 as MNHNS and CDR2 as SASEGT. This CDR3 contains 13 residues. CDR3 sequence: CASSESGGYGYTF. Written as DNA, the CDR3 is TGTGCCAGCAGTGAATCGGGGGGGTATGGCTACACCTTC.

The rearrangement links TRBV27 to TRBJ2-7; D assignment may be TRBD1 or TRBD2 (5 bases each). The CDR3 totals 13 residues. V was trimmed by 7 bases and J by 6 bases, leaving 16 bases between them. Germline V gene lookup returns CDR1 MNHEY and CDR2 SMNVEV (reference sequence). CDR3 protein: CASTPGTGGEQYF. For the CDR3, the DNA is TGTGCCAGCACCCCAGGGACCGGAGGCGAGCAGTACTTC.

This chain links TRBV11-1 with TRBJ1-5, with 9 nucleotides matching TRBD1. Germline V gene lookup returns CDR1 SGHAT and CDR2 FQDESV (reference sequence). V was clipped by 1 base and J by 6 bases; unmatched bases: 4. This CDR3 contains 15 residues. The CDR3 DNA follows: TGTGCCAGCAGCTTAGATACAGGGGGCTTTCAGCCCCAGCATTTT. This sequence encodes CASSLDTGGFQPQHF.

The chain uses TRBV10-3 and TRBJ1-1, with 8 bases that match TRBD1. The CDR3 runs 14 residues. Per the germline V gene, CDR1 is ENHRY and CDR2 is SYGVKD. V gave up 6 bases and J gave up 3 bases; unmatched junction bases: 6. CDR3 DNA sequence: TGTGCCATCAGCCCCCAGGGGGCCCACACTGAAGCTTTCTTT. Its protein product is CAISPQGAHTEAFF.

V and J are TRBV27 and TRBJ2-7; 10 nucleotides align to TRBD1. V shed 5 bases, J shed 3 bases, and the junction held 4 bases outside the gene matches. The CDR3 runs 14 residues. Germline CDR1 is MNHEY and CDR2 is SMNVEV (reference sequence). As DNA, the CDR3 is TGTGCCAGCAGTGCGACAGGGGGCAGCTACGAGCAGTACTTC. Amino acid sequence: CASSATGGSYEQYF.

V usage is TRBV2 and J usage is TRBJ1-2; no clear D gene. Trimming left V 7 bases short and J 4 bases short, with 16 bases between. CDR1 SNHLY and CDR2 FYNNEI come from the germline V gene. The CDR3 extends over 14 amino acids. The CDR3 is CASIPHEGLYGYTF. The CDR3 nucleotides read TGTGCCAGCATCCCCCATGAGGGTCTCTATGGCTACACCTTC. Supplemented by reference TRBV2 and TRBJ1-2, the full variable domain reads EPEVTQTPSHQVTQMGQEVILRCVPISNHLYFYWYRQILGQKVEFLVSFYNNEISEKSEIFDDQFSVERPDGSNFTLKIRSTKLEDSAMYFCASIPHEGLYGYTFGSGTRLTVV.

The genes are TRBV10-2 and TRBJ2-2; weak D call: TRBD1 (5 bases). Trimming took 6 bases from V and 0 from J, leaving 11 bases between them. The CDR3 extends over 15 amino acids. The germline gives CDR1 WSHSY, CDR2 SAAADI. DNA for the CDR3: TGCGCCAGCAGGACACAGGATCCGAACACCGGGGAGCTGTTTTTT. Amino acid sequence: CASRTQDPNTGELFF.

The rearrangement uses TRBV28 and TRBJ1-5; D is perhaps TRBD1 (6 bases). The V end lost 7 bases, the J end lost 3 bases, and 13 bases lay between the germline ends. This CDR3 has 14 residues. CDR1 MDHEN and CDR2 SYDVKM come from the germline V gene. The CDR3 sequence is CASIKDRINQPQHF. In nucleotides, the CDR3 is TGTGCCAGCATTAAGGACAGAATCAATCAGCCCCAGCATTTT.

A word on this clone: A read error may be the cause here, since a much bigger clone is one base away. The gene calls are TRBV7-7 and TRBJ2-5, with unresolved D. The germline V gene has CDR1 SSHAT and CDR2 FNYEAQ (reference sequence). The CDR3 length is 13 residues. Trimming took off 1 base at V and 5 bases at J, with 8 bases between the two ends. In DNA, the CDR3 is TGTGCCAGCAGCTTAGGGGTATGGGAGACCCAGTACTTC. Its protein is CASSLGVWETQYF.

This chain connects TRBV11-2 to TRBJ2-7; tentatively, D is TRBD1 (5 bases). V was trimmed by 4 bases and J by 4 bases, leaving 17 bases between them. The CDR3 has 15 residues. Germline V CDR1 and CDR2: SGHAT, FQNNGV. The CDR3 nucleotides are TGTGCCAGCAGCTCCAACCAGGGTAATTATTACGAGCAGTACTTC. Its protein is CASSSNQGNYYEQYF.

The chain has TRBV25-1 and TRBJ2-4, with no clear D. From germline, CDR1 is MGHDK and CDR2 SYGVNS. V was cut by 5 bases and J by 6 bases, with 11 bases left in between. The CDR3 contains 13 residues. DNA for the CDR3: TGTGCCAGCAGTTCGCCGGAGCGAAACATTCAGTACTTC. Its translation is CASSSPERNIQYF.

The chain joins TRBV15 to TRBJ2-1; 10 bases fit TRBD2. Germline trimming cut 1 base from V and 7 bases from J; bases unmatched to any gene: 7. This CDR3 is built from 16 residues. Germline CDR1 is LNHNV and CDR2 is YYDKDF (reference sequence). The CDR3: CATSRGPSGSVNEQFF. CDR3 in DNA: TGTGCCACCAGCAGAGGTCCTAGCGGGAGTGTGAATGAGCAGTTCTTC.

The chain is built from TRBV20-1 and TRBJ2-2; D is possibly TRBD1 (5 bases). The CDR3 has 11 residues. Trimming shortened V by 6 bases and J by 10 bases, and 12 bases separated the two germline ends. The V gene's germline CDR1 is DFQATT and CDR2 SNEGSKA (reference sequence). Here the CDR3 DNA reads TGCAGTGCCGAAGGGGTAGAGGAGCTGTTTTTT. Translating gives CSAEGVEELFF.

A few counts support this clone. The chain couples TRBV28 to TRBJ2-5; D remains ambiguous. The CDR3 has 12 amino acids. The V gene lost 5 bases and the J gene lost 3 bases, with 7 bases spanning the gap. Germline assignment: CDR1 MDHEN and CDR2 SYDVKM. CDR3 sequence (DNA): TGTGCCAGCAGTGCCAGAGAAGAGACCCAGTACTTC. Protein product: CASSAREETQYF. Together with reference TRBV28 and TRBJ2-5, the CDR3 gives the full variable domain: DVKVTQSSRYLVKRTGEKVFLECVQDMDHENMFWYRQDPGLGLRLIYFSYDVKMKEKGDIPEGYSVSREKKERFSLILESASTNQTSMYLCASSAREETQYFGPGTRLLVL.